The 11 T cell receptor beta chains in this list originate from one sample, sequenced in a study of T cell repertoires in cytomegalovirus infection. For these receptors, no antigen is known. TCRdb reprocessed the reads via MiXCR and lists one record per CDR3 protein. This table has about 770,000 distinct CDR3 sequences, 29% appearing once. The sequenced sample was cultured CD8+ T cells from PBMCs, obtained from culture after CMV antigen stimulation. The receptors originated from a human donor in good health (CMV status not recorded). Some clones in this sample may be carry-over from other donors' samples.

This clonotype was detected once. V usage is TRBV6-5 and J usage is TRBJ2-2; D possibly corresponds to TRBD2 (6 bases). Germline lookup yields CDR1 MNHEY and CDR2 SVGAGI. The CDR3 runs to 12 residues. V gave up 10 bases and J gave up 8 bases, with 14 bases separating them. The CDR3 sequence: CATLGGPGELFF. The CDR3 coding sequence is TGTGCCACCCTAGGAGGGCCTGGGGAGCTGTTTTTT.

This clonotype has only a few counts. The J gene is TRBJ1-1, the V gene TRBV6-8; D call uncertain. V was pared by 7 bases and J by 4 bases, with 16 bases between. This CDR3 is built from 14 residues. Germline CDR1 and CDR2: MNHGY and SAAAGT. The CDR3 loop is CASMLTLGGTEAFF. As DNA, the CDR3 is TGTGCCAGCATGTTGACCCTTGGCGGCACTGAAGCTTTCTTT.

This clonotype was observed at least ten times. The CDR3 is CASSFFPAESSYNEQFF. The CDR3 nucleotides are TGTGCCAGCAGCTTCTTTCCCGCGGAGAGCTCCTACAATGAGCAGTTCTTC. J is TRBJ2-1 and V is TRBV7-6; unclear D gene. In germline, CDR1 is SGHVS, CDR2 FNYEAQ. CDR3 length equals 17 residues. V gave up 3 bases and J gave up 0 bases, with 15 bases separating them.

This chain connects TRBV6-6 to TRBJ1-1; D gene unclear. Trimming stripped 7 bases from V and 3 bases from J, with 12 bases between. Looked up from germline, CDR1 is MNHNY and CDR2 is SVGAGI (reference sequence). The CDR3 has 13 amino acids. CDR3 sequence: CASTLIPYTEAFF. CDR3 bases: TGTGCCAGCACCCTAATACCCTACACTGAAGCTTTCTTT.

This clonotype was observed a single time. V is TRBV15 and J is TRBJ2-3; D is ambiguous. Germline V lookup: CDR1 LNHNV, CDR2 YYDKDF (reference sequence). The CDR3 loop spans 16 amino acids. Between the trimmed V and J ends, which lost 0 bases and 1 base, there was a span of 11 bases. CDR3: CATSRDHPIGTDTQYF. Written as DNA, the CDR3 is TGTGCCACCAGCAGAGATCACCCAATCGGCACAGATACGCAGTATTTT.

This chain uses TRBV7-9 with TRBJ2-1; D gene unclear. V lost 5 bases, J lost 15 bases, and 14 bases lay in between. This CDR3 has 11 amino acids. Germline V gives CDR1 SEHNR, CDR2 FQNEAQ (reference sequence). The CDR3 DNA is TGTGCCAGCAGCGACCGCCGTTCGATGTTCTTC. Translation: CASSDRRSMFF. Full variable domain (missing parts from reference TRBV7-9 and TRBJ2-1): DTGVSQNPRHKITKRGQNVTFRCDPISEHNRLYWYRQTLGQGPEFLTYFQNEAQLEKSRLLSDRFSAERPKGSFSTLEIQRTEQGDSAMYLCASSDRRSMFFGPGTRLTVL.

In its sample, this clonotype was seen a few times. The CDR3 nucleotides are TGTGCCAGCAGGCGCCATACTAGCGGGGTCCAAGAGACCCAGTACTTC. It specifies CASRRHTSGVQETQYF. The rearrangement joins TRBV6-5 to TRBJ2-5; 10 nucleotides line up with TRBD2. The germline CDR1 and CDR2 sequences are MNHEY and SVGAGI. CDR3 length: 16 residues. The trim removed 6 bases at V and 1 base at J, leaving 8 bases unmatched.

The rearrangement joins TRBV12-3 or TRBV12-4 to TRBJ2-6; 10 nucleotides match TRBD1. The CDR3 loop spans 15 amino acids. Trimming cost V 8 bases and J 2 bases; bases outside gene matches: 3. DNA of the CDR3: TGTGCCAGCCGGGACAGGGGTCCTGGGGCCAACGTCCTGACTTTC. Protein: CASRDRGPGANVLTF.

This clonotype occurred many times. The V call is TRBV7-2, the J call TRBJ2-7, with a tentative D call TRBD1 (7 bases). CDR1 SGHTA and CDR2 FQGNSA come from the germline V gene. The CDR3 is made up of 16 amino acids. The germline V and J ends were trimmed by 1 base and 1 base, with 14 bases remaining between them. This chain's CDR3 is CASSLEMAGGSYEQYF. CDR3 DNA sequence: TGTGCCAGCAGCTTAGAGATGGCAGGGGGGTCCTACGAGCAGTACTTC.

This rearrangement joins TRBV10-3 to TRBJ2-1; tentatively, D is TRBD2 (7 bases). The ends were cut back, 3 bases at V and 8 bases at J, with 17 bases in the middle. The germline V gene has CDR1 ENHRY and CDR2 SYGVKD. The CDR3 loop spans 15 amino acids. The CDR3 here is CAISEGGAISDEQFF. DNA for the CDR3: TGTGCCATCAGTGAAGGGGGGGCGATCAGCGATGAGCAGTTCTTC.

In its sample, this clonotype was seen a few times. This rearrangement joins TRBV28 to TRBJ1-5, with TRBD1 identical over 8 bases. The germline gives CDR1 MDHEN, CDR2 SYDVKM. The CDR3 is made up of 15 amino acids. With V trimmed by 7 bases and J by 3 bases, 8 bases remained unmatched. CDR3 sequence (DNA): TGTGCCAGCACCGGGCGGACAGGGCTCAATCAGCCCCAGCATTTT. This translates into CASTGRTGLNQPQHF.